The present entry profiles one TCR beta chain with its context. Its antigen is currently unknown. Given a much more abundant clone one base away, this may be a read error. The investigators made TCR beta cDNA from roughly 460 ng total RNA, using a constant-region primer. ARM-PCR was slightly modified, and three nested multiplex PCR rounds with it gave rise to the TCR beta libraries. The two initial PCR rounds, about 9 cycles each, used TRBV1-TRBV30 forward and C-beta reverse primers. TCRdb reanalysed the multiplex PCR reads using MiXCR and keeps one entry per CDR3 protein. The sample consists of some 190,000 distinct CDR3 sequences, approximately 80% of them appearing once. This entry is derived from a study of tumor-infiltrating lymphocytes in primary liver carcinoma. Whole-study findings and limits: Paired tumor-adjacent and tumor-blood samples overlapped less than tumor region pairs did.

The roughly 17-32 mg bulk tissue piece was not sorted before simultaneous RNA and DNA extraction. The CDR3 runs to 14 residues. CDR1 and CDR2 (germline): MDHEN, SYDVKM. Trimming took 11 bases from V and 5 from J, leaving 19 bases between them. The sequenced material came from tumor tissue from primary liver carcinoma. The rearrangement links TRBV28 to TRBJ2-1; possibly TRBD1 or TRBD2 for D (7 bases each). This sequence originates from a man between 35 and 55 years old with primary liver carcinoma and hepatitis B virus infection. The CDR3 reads CACKGAGAHNEQFF. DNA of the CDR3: TGTGCCTGCAAGGGGGCGGGAGCGCACAATGAGCAGTTCTTC.